What follows is one TCR beta chain and its context. Its matching antigen is unknown. Tumor samples were taken before definitive surgery or chemotherapy. The data originate from a study of high-grade serous ovarian cancer treatment subgroups. Study-wide results and caveats: Higher neoantigen levels went with greater TCR clonal relatedness.

Assay used: immunoSEQ multiplex PCR; TCRdb lists only in-frame clones, some missing. Counted here are about 9,000 clones, about three quarters occurring once; the ten biggest clones make up about 9.4%. This CDR3 contains 16 residues. The V gene's germline CDR1 is MDHEN and CDR2 SYDVKM. Trimming shortened V by 5 bases and J by 0 bases, and 14 bases separated the two germline ends. The genes are TRBV28 and TRBJ1-5; possible D gene TRBD1, 6 bases. This clonotype was obtained from a human donor with high-grade serous ovarian cancer. The sample consisted of tumor tissue. CDR3: CASSPRDNYSNQPQHF. In DNA form, the CDR3 reads TGTGCCAGCAGTCCCCGGGACAATTATAGCAATCAGCCCCAGCATTTT.